This section outlines one TCR beta chain sequence together with its context. Its antigen is currently not known. Base qualities are not provided; no much larger clone lies one nucleotide away. The trim is 7 bases for V and 0 bases for J, with a gap of 7 bases between the germline ends. The CDR3 measures 14 amino acids from cysteine to phenylalanine. Only CDR3 DNA remains: 42 bases, in frame from the first base. CDR1 and CDR2 (MNHEY, SVGAGI) derive from the germline V gene. The data derive from a study of blood T cell repertoires in COVID-19 (dated by TCRdb to the early 2020s). Regarding the complete study: Collaborator samples came from the United States, Italy and Spain and covered acute and convalescent phases of COVID-19. The dataset comprised deeply sampled blood TCRbeta repertoires from subjects exposed to, actively infected with, or recovered from COVID-19. Where available, HLA class I and class II types were taken from metadata supplied by the sample provider and were not determined by assay-based typing. The repertoires were released in a freely available public database intended as a resource for research on the immune response to SARS-CoV-2. The samples were drawn from the first 160 participants of the ongoing ImmuneRACE study and from 1,254 subjects provided by 6 global collaborators. Nearly every sample came with metadata listing a de-identified subject ID, COVID-19 status, age in years and sex. The material from the prospective study consisted of cDNA or gDNA derived from T cells, B-cell-depleted T cells, or PBMCs. Study-wide conclusions, independent of this receptor: How much clinical and demographic metadata was included differed by source and by participant, and the metadata was provided uncurated.

Collaborating institutions collected whole blood in K2EDTA tubes following their own protocols. For TCRbeta analysis, collaborators shipped samples in one of three forms: frozen whole blood, isolated PBMCs, or DNA extracted from either of those sample types. TCRbeta CDR3 regions were amplified from genomic DNA using the immunoSEQ Assay, a bias-controlled multiplex PCR. Per the authors' processing: The number of nucleated cells in each sample was estimated by amplification of reference gene primers within the assay. To quantify the absolute abundance of each unique TCRbeta CDR3 rearrangement, sequence reads were collapsed and filtered. Productive Simpson clonality was computed per sample as the square root of Simpson's diversity index over productive rearrangements. The table comes from immuneACCESS by way of TCRdb, which keeps in-frame sequences with V and J called. Part of the clones is missing from these tables; in studies checked, under half for an unresolved V gene and the rest for unknown reasons. Clonal size and the V and J genes are those of that table, whereas D and trimming came from the DNA. For this sample the table gives about 140,000 clones, of which approximately 87% were detected only once. The ten largest clones represent around 45% of the sample.

This TCR came from a human donor in a cohort sampled during active COVID-19. In this chain, TRBV6-5 is recombined with TRBJ2-6, with no D gene named confidently. Sequenced sample: peripheral blood. The CDR3 amino acid sequence is: CASMRNSGANVLTF. The nucleotide sequence reads as follows: TGTGCCAGCATGCGTAACTCTGGGGCCAACGTCCTGACTTTC.